The 11 T cell receptor beta chains presented below share a single source sample, sequenced in a study of T cell responses to AZD1222 COVID-19 vaccine (dated by TCRdb to the early 2020s). Read against the paper, the sample's time point label means: baseline before first vaccination. The library was made by the immunoSEQ multiplex PCR assay. TCRdb obtained this table from immuneACCESS and retained in-frame rearrangements with V and J assigned. These tables miss some clones; where compared with another copy, unresolved V genes account for less than half of the shortfall, and the remainder is unexplained. The sample records 55,000 to 65,000 clones, approximately 83% of which are singletons. The ten biggest clones cover roughly 15% of the sample. This specimen consisted of peripheral blood, obtained on day 0 of AZD1222 vaccination. These receptors were taken from an adult in good health.

The sample holds one count of this clone. This chain joins TRBV7-8 and TRBJ2-7, with a weak D call TRBD1 (6 bases). Trimming pared 1 base from V and 3 bases from J, leaving 13 bases between. Per the germline V gene, CDR1 is SGHVS and CDR2 is FQNEAQ. The CDR3 length is 15 residues. CDR3 in amino acids: CASSLEGTTFYEQYF. In DNA, the CDR3 is TGTGCCAGCAGCTTAGAAGGGACAACATTCTACGAGCAGTACTTC.

The J gene is TRBJ2-3, the V gene TRBV5-1; 9 positions match TRBD1. The CDR3 consists of 15 residues. Unmatched junction bases numbered 5, after V lost 4 bases and J lost 2 bases. Germline lookup yields CDR1 SGHRS and CDR2 YFSETQ. The CDR3 here is CASSRTGAYTDTQYF. The CDR3 coding sequence is TGCGCCAGCAGCAGGACAGGGGCGTACACAGATACGCAGTATTTT.

The chain links TRBV10-3 to TRBJ1-6; TRBD1 might be the D (5 bases). V lost 7 bases to trimming and J lost 7 bases, with 11 bases between them. The CDR3 runs 13 residues. Germline-derived CDR1 and CDR2 are ENHRY and SYGVKD. CDR3 coding DNA: TGTGCCATCATGGGGGACGGCAATTCACCCCTCCACTTT. It yields the protein CAIMGDGNSPLHF.

The V gene is TRBV2, the J gene TRBJ1-1; the match to TRBD1 covers 8 bases. Germline assignment: CDR1 SNHLY and CDR2 FYNNEI. The V gene end was trimmed by 8 bases and the J gene end by 9 bases; junction bases not matched to a gene: 8. The CDR3 contains 12 residues. The CDR3 loop is CASGGQGIKAFF. DNA of the CDR3: TGTGCCAGCGGTGGACAGGGCATTAAAGCTTTCTTT.

This sequence joins TRBV5-1 and TRBJ1-2; D is possibly TRBD1 (5 bases). V dropped 5 bases and J dropped 9 bases, with 17 bases sitting between them. The CDR3 runs 13 residues. CDR1 is SGHRS, CDR2 YFSETQ, per germline. The CDR3 DNA reads as TGCGCCAGCAGTCCCGGGACGACCCTTCGCTACACCTTC. It is translated as CASSPGTTLRYTF.

The chain is built from TRBV19 and TRBJ2-3, with TRBD1 matching 7 bases. This CDR3 contains 15 residues. Germline CDR1 and CDR2: LNHDA and SQIVND (reference sequence). With 4 bases clipped from V and 2 bases from J, the junction kept 6 bases outside the gene matches. The CDR3 region is CASSSRQGFTDTQYF. The CDR3 DNA sequence: TGTGCCAGTAGTAGCCGACAGGGATTCACAGATACGCAGTATTTT.

The V call is TRBV3-1 (or the pseudogene TRBV3-2), the J call TRBJ2-3; maybe TRBD2 (5 bases). This CDR3 has 14 residues. The V end lost 0 bases, the J end lost 8 bases, and 12 bases lay between the germline ends. CDR1 and CDR2 (germline): LGHDT, YNNKEL (reference sequence). In DNA form, the CDR3 reads TGTGCCAGCAGCCAAGATCCGGGGTTTGGTACGCAGTATTTT. Amino acid sequence: CASSQDPGFGTQYF.

The chain uses TRBV6-5 and TRBJ2-1; 8 bases line up with TRBD1. The CDR3 has 14 residues. From germline, CDR1 is MNHEY and CDR2 SVGAGI. V lost 6 bases, J lost 5 bases, and 6 bases stayed unmatched. The CDR3 DNA sequence: TGTGCCAGCAGGGGCGGGACAGGCAACAATGAGCAGTTCTTC. This codes for CASRGGTGNNEQFF.

The rearrangement links TRBV6-5 to TRBJ1-4; 8 nucleotides line up with TRBD1. The germline gives CDR1 MNHEY, CDR2 SVGAGI. The CDR3 has 15 residues. Trimming removed 4 bases from V and 15 bases from J; junction bases left unmatched: 16. As DNA, the CDR3 is TGTGCCAGCAGTTCTACCGGGACAGGAACGACCATGGTGTTTTTT. Its protein is CASSSTGTGTTMVFF.

The rearrangement uses TRBV7-3 and TRBJ1-3; a weak D match, TRBD1 (6 bases). Germline assignment: CDR1 SGHTA and CDR2 FQGTGA. The length of the CDR3 is 14 residues. The V gene lost 3 bases and the J gene lost 2 bases, with 8 bases spanning the gap. The CDR3 loop is CASSLGTTGNTIYF. The CDR3 DNA reads TGTGCCAGCAGCTTGGGGACAACTGGAAACACCATATATTTT.

This clone was recorded a few times. V gene TRBV15 combines with J gene TRBJ2-1; 8 bases are shared with TRBD2. Germline CDR1 and CDR2: LNHNV and YYDKDF (reference sequence). With V trimmed by 5 bases and J by 9 bases, 15 bases remained unmatched. The CDR3 loop spans 16 amino acids. In DNA, the CDR3 is TGTGCCACCAGCCAATTCCCTAAGGCGGGGGGAACTGAGCAGTTCTTC. Its protein product is CATSQFPKAGGTEQFF.